In its sample, the clone carrying this T cell receptor (beta chain) was seen many times. Its matching antigen is unknown. This sample was taken from a study of CD8+CD57+ T cells in acquired aplastic anemia. About the research overall: Each DNA sample taken from sorted CD4+ and CD8+ cells came to about 3.2 ug on average.

CDR3 length: 12 amino acids. V was cut by 8 bases and J by 6 bases, with 11 bases left in between. Germline V lookup: CDR1 MNHEY, CDR2 SVGEGT. Genomic DNA was employed as the template in profiling TCR beta VDJ and CDR3. TCRdb re-derived calls from the reads in MiXCR, one entry per CDR3 protein. The table has approximately 190,000 distinct CDR3 sequences, roughly 64% seen once. Study conclusions and caveats: A set of more than 25 CD8+ CDR3 sequences was shared between patients and controls, and these sequences appeared highly expressed in patients. CD8+ Simpson's diversity showed no significant patient-control difference.

This receptor was taken from a human donor with severe aplastic anemia or a healthy control (not recorded which). What was sequenced was sorted CD4+, CD8+, or CD8+CD57+ T cells (not recorded which) from PBMCs. J is TRBJ1-5 and V is TRBV6-2 or TRBV6-3; no firm D call. This CDR3 is CASARTSQPQHF. The CDR3, as DNA: TGTGCCAGCGCCAGGACGAGTCAGCCCCAGCATTTT.